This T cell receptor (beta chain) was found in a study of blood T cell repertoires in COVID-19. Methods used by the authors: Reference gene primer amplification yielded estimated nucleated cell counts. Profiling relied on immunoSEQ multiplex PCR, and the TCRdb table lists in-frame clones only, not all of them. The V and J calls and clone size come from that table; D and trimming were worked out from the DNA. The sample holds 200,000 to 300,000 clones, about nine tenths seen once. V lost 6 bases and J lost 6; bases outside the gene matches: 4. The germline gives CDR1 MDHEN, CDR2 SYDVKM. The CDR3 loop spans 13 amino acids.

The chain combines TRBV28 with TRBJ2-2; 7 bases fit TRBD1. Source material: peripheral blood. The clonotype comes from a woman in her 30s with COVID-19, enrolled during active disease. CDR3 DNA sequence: TGTGCCAGCAGGGAAACAGGGGCCGGGGAGCTGTTTTTT. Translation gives CASRETGAGELFF.